The source of this T cell receptor (beta chain) is a study of blood T cell repertoires in COVID-19. About the study: Italy, Spain and the United States were the sources of the convalescent and acute COVID-19 samples.

Study members were between roughly 18 and 89 years old and lived in some 22 US regions. Up to 2 weeks before entering the study, exposed participants had met a COVID-19 case. Sequencing used immunoSEQ multiplex PCR; TCRdb keeps in-frame clones, though not all of them. The sample yields 300,000 to 350,000 clones, almost 90% seen once. This clone was seen a handful of times. Germline V gives CDR1 KGHDR, CDR2 SFDVKD. Losses at the gene ends were 9 bases for V and 2 bases for J; bases not matched to a gene: 7. The CDR3 length is 15 residues. This TCR was sampled from a woman under 40 who had been exposed to COVID-19. Sequencing was performed on PBMCs or T cells enriched from blood (not recorded which). The chain uses TRBV24-1 and TRBJ2-3; 10 bases line up with TRBD2. This chain's CDR3 is CATRSGLADTDTQYF. Here the CDR3 DNA reads TGTGCCACCCGGTCCGGACTAGCGGACACAGATACGCAGTATTTT.